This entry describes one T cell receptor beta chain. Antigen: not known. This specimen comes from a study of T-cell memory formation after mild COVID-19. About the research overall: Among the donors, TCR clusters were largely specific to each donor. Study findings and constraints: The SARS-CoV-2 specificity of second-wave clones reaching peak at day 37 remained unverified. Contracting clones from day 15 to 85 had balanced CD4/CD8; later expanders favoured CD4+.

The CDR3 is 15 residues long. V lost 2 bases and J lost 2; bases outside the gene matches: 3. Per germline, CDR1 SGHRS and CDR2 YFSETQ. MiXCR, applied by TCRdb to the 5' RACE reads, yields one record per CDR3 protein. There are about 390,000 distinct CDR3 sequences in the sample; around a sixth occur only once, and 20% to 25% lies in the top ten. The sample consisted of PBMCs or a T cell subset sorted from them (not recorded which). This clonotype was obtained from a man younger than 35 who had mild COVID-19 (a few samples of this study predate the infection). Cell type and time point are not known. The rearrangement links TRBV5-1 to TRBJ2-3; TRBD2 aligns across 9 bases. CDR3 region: CASSLPSGTTDTQYF. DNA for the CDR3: TGCGCCAGCAGCTTACCTAGCGGGACCACAGATACGCAGTATTTT.